The T cell receptor (beta chain) described here comes from a study of shared clonotypes between healthy human individuals. This clone came up a few times. Data came from immunoSEQ multiplex PCR; TCRdb stores just in-frame clones and leaves some out. This sample has around 430,000 clones, with about 85% found just once. The sequenced sample consisted of PBMCs. The receptor comes from a woman in her forties in good health. Some clones in this sample may be carry-over from other donors' samples.

The CDR3 DNA reads TGTGCCTGGAGTGTAGCGGGTGAGGGAACCCAGTACTTC. Protein sequence: CAWSVAGEGTQYF. V usage is TRBV30 and J usage is TRBJ2-5; TRBD2 is a possible D gene (6 bases). The CDR3 extends over 13 amino acids. Per the germline V gene, CDR1 is GTSNPN and CDR2 is SVGIG (reference sequence). V lost 0 bases, J lost 8 bases, and 13 bases lay in between.